The entry below describes one T cell receptor (beta chain). Its antigen is currently unknown. The sample comes from a study of shared clonotypes between healthy human individuals. About the study: Those who served as donors were a couple of women and three men between the ages of 18 and 49. General study results and limits: What rarefaction showed was incomplete sorted-subset sequencing despite large depth.

V lost 6 bases, J lost 6 bases, and 7 bases stayed unmatched. CDR3 size: 14 residues. Germline CDR1 and CDR2: SGHVS and FNYEAQ. The run depth of the assay was deep. Sorted-subset replicate PCR reactions contained 200 to 250 ng DNA, corresponding to some 28,000 T cell genomes. Generated by immunoSEQ multiplex PCR, the TCRdb table keeps only in-frame clones and is missing some. The sample lists a few hundred thousand clones, about nine tenths occurring once. The clonotype was recovered from a young man in good health. Sequencing input: memory CD8+ T cells sorted from blood. Subset: CD45RO+ cells pooled with CCR7-negative TemRA cells. The chain couples TRBV7-6 to TRBJ2-3; TRBD1 matches 9 bases. For the CDR3, the DNA is TGTGCCAGCAGACAGGGGGCGCTTGATGATACGCAGTATTTT. As protein: CASRQGALDDTQYF.